These 17 T cell receptor beta chains were sequenced from one sample in a study of T-cell reconstitution after alpha-beta-depleted transplantation in children. It was with unique molecular identifiers that the TCRbeta library was prepared. TCRdb analysed the PCR reads with MiXCR anew, one entry per CDR3 protein. This table holds about 980,000 distinct CDR3 sequences, about 30% found once. Specimen: PBMCs, mostly from graft donor cells, collected 360 days after TCRalphabeta/CD19-depleted stem cell transplant. The receptors were sampled from a boy younger than two who had a stem cell transplant for SCID, so the T cells may come from the graft donor.

The CDR3 nucleotides read TGTGCCAGCTCCAGCGGCGAACGTTCCTACGAGCAGTACTTC. It specifies CASSSGERSYEQYF. The chain couples TRBV6-1 to TRBJ2-7, with D maybe TRBD2 (5 bases). The CDR3 covers 14 residues. CDR1 and CDR2 from the germline V gene are MNHNS and SASEGT. The V end was cut by 8 bases, the J end by 1 base, with 15 bases between.

The chain couples TRBV20-1 to TRBJ2-3; TRBD2 matches 10 bases. The germline V gene has CDR1 DFQATT and CDR2 SNEGSKA (reference sequence). V lost 4 bases to trimming and J lost 4 bases; unmatched junction nucleotides: 5. This CDR3 is 14 amino acids long. The CDR3 is CSAIRTSGADTQYF. CDR3 in DNA: TGCAGTGCTATTCGGACTAGCGGCGCAGATACGCAGTATTTT.

The CDR3 region has the DNA TGTGCCACCAGCAGCCAAGGACTACGAGGGGTCGAGCAGTTCTTC. Its translation is CATSSQGLRGVEQFF. The V gene is TRBV15, the J gene TRBJ2-1; D perhaps matches TRBD2 (6 bases). CDR1 is LNHNV and CDR2 is YYDKDF in the germline V gene (reference sequence). This CDR3 is 15 amino acids long. The ends were cut back, 3 bases at V and 10 bases at J, with 19 bases in the middle.

The chain recombines TRBV3-1 with TRBJ2-1, with 10 bases fitting TRBD2. The CDR3 is made up of 18 amino acids. The V and J ends lost 8 bases and 7 bases, in that order; junction bases with no gene match: 20. In germline, CDR1 is LGHDT, CDR2 YNNKEL (reference sequence). The CDR3 is CASCPLGVLAGYWNEQFF. In nucleotides, the CDR3 is TGTGCCAGCTGCCCGCTGGGGGTACTAGCGGGGTATTGGAATGAGCAGTTCTTC.

This clonotype has a handful of counts. The rearrangement links TRBV9 to TRBJ1-2, with TRBD1 identical over 7 bases. Germline V gives CDR1 SGDLS, CDR2 YYNGEE. J lost 4 bases, V lost 4 bases, and 13 bases had no gene match. The CDR3 covers 16 residues. DNA of the CDR3: TGTGCCAGCAGCCTTAGCCCTCCGACAGGGAGCTATGGCTACACCTTC. This gives the protein CASSLSPPTGSYGYTF.

The chain carries TRBV28 and TRBJ2-2; D possibly matches TRBD1 or TRBD2 (6 bases each). Looked up from germline, CDR1 is MDHEN and CDR2 is SYDVKM. The CDR3 extends over 18 amino acids. V shed 5 bases and J shed 2 bases, with 21 bases lying between them. The CDR3 is CASSRPPGGGGNTGELFF. CDR3 sequence (DNA): TGTGCCAGCAGTCGTCCTCCTGGAGGGGGAGGCAACACCGGGGAGCTGTTTTTT.

The chain has TRBV21-1 and TRBJ2-7. TRBV21-1 is marked as a pseudogene. The CDR3 runs 14 residues. The CDR3 reads CASSKGSGVYEQYF. In nucleotides, the CDR3 is TGTGCCAGCAGCAAAGGGTCAGGAGTCTACGAGCAGTACTTC.

The chain joins TRBV15 to TRBJ2-3; D ambiguous. V was shortened by 0 bases and J by 1 base, with 11 bases between the two germline ends. Germline CDR1 is LNHNV and CDR2 is YYDKDF (reference sequence). This CDR3 comprises 16 residues. The CDR3 sequence is CATSRDRLSGTDTQYF. The CDR3 DNA follows: TGTGCCACCAGCAGAGATAGGCTATCAGGCACAGATACGCAGTATTTT.

A few counts support this clonotype. This rearrangement joins TRBV3-1 to TRBJ2-7; TRBD1 agrees at 7 bases. This CDR3 is built from 17 residues. Trimming took 4 bases from V and 2 from J; bases not matched to a gene: 14. Germline CDR1 reads LGHDT; CDR2 reads YNNKEL (reference sequence). The CDR3: CASSRNSRGQGAYEQYF. The CDR3 DNA sequence: TGTGCCAGCAGCCGAAACTCGCGAGGGCAGGGGGCCTACGAGCAGTACTTC.

This clonotype turned up a few times. The rearrangement uses TRBV20-1 and TRBJ2-1, with D uncertain. This CDR3 contains 12 residues. Germline V gene lookup returns CDR1 DFQATT and CDR2 SNEGSKA (reference sequence). V was shortened by 1 base and J by 7 bases, with 8 bases between the two germline ends. CDR3 in amino acids: CSARVRWNEQFF. DNA for the CDR3: TGCAGTGCTAGAGTTAGGTGGAATGAGCAGTTCTTC.

This clonotype was seen a few times. The chain is built from TRBV7-3 and TRBJ2-1; the match to TRBD2 covers 10 bases. The CDR3 is made up of 15 amino acids. Per germline, CDR1 SGHTA and CDR2 FQGTGA. J was trimmed by 6 bases and V by 2 bases; bases with no gene match: 4. This CDR3 reads CASSLGAGGSNEQFF. DNA of the CDR3: TGTGCCAGCAGCTTAGGAGCGGGGGGGTCCAATGAGCAGTTCTTC.

The sample holds a few counts of this clonotype. V usage is TRBV5-1 and J usage is TRBJ2-3, with 14 bases fitting TRBD2. The J segment lost 6 bases and the V segment lost 4 bases, leaving 4 bases of the junction unmatched. The germline V gene has CDR1 SGHRS and CDR2 YFSETQ. The CDR3 loop spans 15 amino acids. The CDR3 sequence is CASSGTSGGGDTQYF. CDR3 DNA: TGCGCCAGCAGCGGGACTAGCGGGGGAGGGGATACGCAGTATTTT.

J is TRBJ1-1 and V is TRBV12-3 or TRBV12-4; D not certain. V lost 6 bases and J 6 bases, leaving 11 bases between the germline ends. The CDR3 contains 12 residues. CDR3 protein: CASRPQRSEAFF. The CDR3 DNA is TGTGCCAGCAGGCCCCAACGGTCTGAAGCTTTCTTT.

The chain employs TRBV5-6 and TRBJ2-3; 7 bases fit TRBD1. Germline V gene lookup returns CDR1 SGHDT and CDR2 YYEEEE. The V and J ends lost 3 bases and 6 bases, in that order; junction bases with no gene match: 7. This CDR3 is built from 14 residues. As DNA, the CDR3 is TGTGCCAGCAGCTACGGACAGGTGGGGGATACGCAGTATTTT. Amino acids: CASSYGQVGDTQYF.

J is TRBJ2-7 and V is TRBV2; D unresolved. The germline V gene encodes CDR1 SNHLY and CDR2 FYNNEI. V lost 4 bases and J 4 bases, leaving 11 bases between the germline ends. The CDR3 has 13 amino acids. This CDR3 is CASSGPGEYEQYF. The DNA of the CDR3 is TGTGCCAGCAGTGGCCCAGGAGAGTACGAGCAGTACTTC.

This clonotype was detected only a few times. The chain couples TRBV24-1 to TRBJ2-1; D is perhaps TRBD2 (6 bases). The CDR3 has 14 residues. Deletions cut 6 bases from V and 7 bases from J, with 15 bases between. CDR1 is KGHDR, CDR2 SFDVKD, per germline. DNA of the CDR3: TGTGCCACCAGTTCCCCTGGGCTAGCGAATGAGCAGTTCTTC. This sequence encodes CATSSPGLANEQFF.

This chain joins TRBV6-2 or TRBV6-3 and TRBJ2-5; 8 nucleotides line up with TRBD1. V lost 6 bases, J lost 5 bases, and 5 bases stayed unmatched. The CDR3 has 13 residues. CDR1 and CDR2 (germline): MNHEY, SVGEGT. The CDR3 here is CASRRTGKETQYF. The CDR3 region has the DNA TGTGCCAGCAGGAGGACAGGGAAGGAGACCCAGTACTTC.